This record looks at one TCR beta chain sequence and its context. No cognate antigen has been identified for it. No base quality values were provided; no much bigger clone lies one nucleotide off. The data stem from a study of blood T cell repertoires in COVID-19 (dated by TCRdb to 2019 to 2021). Regarding the study in general: Collaborator samples came from the United States, Italy and Spain and covered acute and convalescent phases of COVID-19. Where HLA class I and class II types were available, the types were taken from metadata supplied by the sample provider, not from assay-based typing. The repertoires were made available in a free public database intended to serve as a resource for research on the immune response to SARS-CoV-2. The material from the prospective study consisted of cDNA or gDNA derived from T cells, B-cell-depleted T cells, or PBMCs. The samples were drawn from the first 160 participants of the ongoing ImmuneRACE study and from over 950 subjects provided by 6 global collaborators. The dataset comprised deeply sampled blood TCRbeta repertoires from subjects exposed to, actively infected with, or recovered from COVID-19. Nearly every sample came with metadata listing a de-identified subject ID, COVID-19 status, age in years and sex. General findings and caveats noted by the study authors: The amount of clinical and demographic metadata varied by source and participant and was provided uncurated.

TCRbeta CDR3 regions were amplified from genomic DNA using the immunoSEQ Assay, a bias-controlled multiplex PCR. On the authors' methods: The number of nucleated cells in each sample was estimated from the amplification of reference gene primers within the assay. Sequence reads were collapsed and filtered to measure the absolute abundance of every unique TCRbeta CDR3 rearrangement. Productive Simpson clonality was computed per sample as the square root of Simpson's diversity index over productive rearrangements. Held by TCRdb, this immuneACCESS table contains in-frame sequences only and omits some clones. Under half of the omission traces to an unresolved V gene where checked; the cause of the rest is unknown. Clonal size and the V and J genes are those of that table, whereas D and trimming came from the DNA. This sample comprises approximately 190,000 clones, 84% of them detected only once. The ten largest clonotypes hold roughly a fifth of the sample.

Collaborating institutions collected whole blood in K2EDTA tubes following their own protocols. For TCRbeta analysis, collaborators shipped samples as frozen whole blood, isolated PBMCs, or DNA extracted from either of those sample types. Reading from cysteine to phenylalanine, the CDR3 counts 12 amino acids. Here the CDR3 DNA is all that survives: 36 bases in frame from base 1. Trimming accounts for 5 bases at V and 10 bases at J, while the number of junction bases matched to no gene is 4. For CDR1 and CDR2, the germline V gene (reference sequence) lists LNHDA and SQIVND. The V and J segments used are TRBV19 and TRBJ2-1, and 8 junction bases match TRBD2. The sequence derives from a human donor in a cohort sampled during active COVID-19. Specimen: peripheral blood. CDR3 protein: CASSLLAGEQFF. The sequenced DNA: TGTGCCAGTAGTCTTTTAGCGGGGGAGCAGTTCTTC.